A single sample is the source of the 16 T cell receptor beta chains below, sequenced in a study of shared clonotypes between healthy human individuals. Sequenced by immunoSEQ multiplex PCR; TCRdb stores in-frame clones only, minus some. Found here are 2,500,000 or so clones, more than 85% of them singletons; the top ten hold about 0.34%. The sample consisted of naive CD4+ T cells from PBMCs. Sample subset: CD45RA+ positively selected. The receptors stem from a man between 18 and 35 years old in good health. Some clones in this sample may be carry-over from other donors' samples.

The chain uses TRBV9 and TRBJ2-2; no definite D call. This CDR3 spans 15 amino acids. CDR1 is SGDLS and CDR2 is YYNGEE in the germline V gene. V was clipped by 4 bases and J by 7 bases, with 17 bases between them. This chain's CDR3 is CASSPRGLHGGELFF. CDR3 sequence (DNA): TGTGCCAGCAGCCCCCGAGGTCTTCATGGCGGGGAGCTGTTTTTT.

This clone was counted only a few times. The CDR3 DNA reads as TGTGCCAGCAGCCAGGTATCCGGGACAGGATCACCACTCCAAGAGACCCAGTACTTC. Its translation is CASSQVSGTGSPLQETQYF. V is TRBV4-2 and J is TRBJ2-5, with TRBD1 matching over 8 bases. This CDR3 is built from 19 residues. After removal of 3 bases from V and 1 base from J, the junction contained 16 bases not matched to a gene. Germline CDR1 is LGHNA and CDR2 is YNFKEQ.

This rearrangement joins TRBV29-1 to TRBJ2-1; no definite D call. Germline assignment: CDR1 SQVTM and CDR2 ANQGSEA. The CDR3 has 13 amino acids. The V gene lost 6 bases and the J gene lost 0 bases, with 9 bases spanning the gap. CDR3 DNA sequence: TGCAGCGTCCCCCGACACTCCTACAATGAGCAGTTCTTC. Its translation: CSVPRHSYNEQFF.

On this clone itself: Different DNA sequences within this sample yield the same CDR3. The chain couples TRBV27 to TRBJ2-2, with 7 positions matching TRBD1. The CDR3 covers 15 residues. The germline CDR1 and CDR2 sequences are MNHEY and SMNVEV (reference sequence). With 6 bases clipped from V and 4 bases from J, the junction kept 8 bases outside the gene matches. CDR3 protein: CASRRLAGGTGELFF. The DNA of the CDR3 is TGTGCCAGCAGGCGTCTCGCAGGGGGCACCGGGGAGCTGTTTTTT.

Concerning this clone itself: The identical CDR3 is also encoded by other nucleotide sequences in the sample. The rearrangement uses TRBV5-4 and TRBJ2-1, with D unclear. The CDR3 loop spans 13 amino acids. Germline V gives CDR1 SGHNT, CDR2 YYREEE (reference sequence). Trimming removed 2 bases at V and 1 base at J, with 4 bases between. CDR3 sequence reads: CASSLKSYNEQFF. The DNA for the CDR3 is TGTGCCAGCAGCTTAAAGTCCTACAATGAGCAGTTCTTC.

The chain employs TRBV9 and TRBJ2-7; TRBD2 aligns across 9 bases. The germline V gene has CDR1 SGDLS and CDR2 YYNGEE. Losses at the gene ends were 3 bases for V and 3 bases for J; bases not matched to a gene: 10. The CDR3 consists of 16 residues. In DNA form, the CDR3 reads TGTGCCAGCAGCGCTCTATCTAGCGGGGCCGTCTACGAGCAGTACTTC. Translated: CASSALSSGAVYEQYF. Complete variable domain (other parts from reference TRBV9 and TRBJ2-7): DSGVTQTPKHLITATGQRVTLRCSPRSGDLSVYWYQQSLDQGLQFLIQYYNGEERAKGNILERFSAQQFPDLHSELNLSSLELGDSALYFCASSALSSGAVYEQYFGPGTRLTVT.

The V call is TRBV19, the J call TRBJ2-4; 13 bases agree with TRBD2. CDR1 LNHDA and CDR2 SQIVND come from the germline V gene (reference sequence). The CDR3 covers 17 residues. The V segment lost 7 bases and the J segment 2 bases; nucleotides outside the gene matches: 8. The CDR3 region is CASKTSGRSGPKNIQYF. Here the CDR3 DNA reads TGTGCCAGTAAGACTAGCGGGAGGAGCGGGCCCAAAAACATTCAGTACTTC.

This chain joins TRBV9 and TRBJ2-3, with D unclear. V was shortened by 0 bases and J by 8 bases, with 13 bases between the two germline ends. This CDR3 is 14 amino acids long. Germline CDR1 reads SGDLS; CDR2 reads YYNGEE. The CDR3 protein is CASSVAKELGTQYF. Written as DNA, the CDR3 is TGTGCCAGCAGCGTAGCGAAGGAATTGGGTACGCAGTATTTT.

A note on this clone: Since a much larger clone is just one base distant, this may be a read error. The J gene is TRBJ1-1, the V gene TRBV5-6; no definite D call. The CDR3 has 11 amino acids. The germline CDR1 and CDR2 sequences are SGHDT and YYEEEE. The ends were cut back, 1 base at V and 4 bases at J, with 2 bases in the middle. Written as DNA, the CDR3 is TGTGCCAGCAGCTTGACCACTGAAGCTTTCTTT. The encoded protein is CASSLTTEAFF.

V usage is TRBV11-2 and J usage is TRBJ2-7; no reliable D call. V was trimmed by 5 bases and J by 3 bases, leaving 11 bases between them. Per the germline V gene, CDR1 is SGHAT and CDR2 is FQNNGV. The CDR3 consists of 13 residues. The CDR3 DNA reads TGTGCCAGCAGCCGCGACGGAAACTACGAGCAGTACTTC. It specifies CASSRDGNYEQYF. Drawing the rest from reference TRBV11-2 and TRBJ2-7, the complete variable domain is EAGVAQSPRYKIIEKRQSVAFWCNPISGHATLYWYQQILGQGPKLLIQFQNNGVVDDSQLPKDRFSAERLKGVDSTLKIQPAKLEDSAVYLCASSRDGNYEQYFGPGTRLTVT.

This clone was counted once. The V call is TRBV27, the J call TRBJ1-1, with a tentative D call TRBD1 (5 bases). The CDR3 spans 16 residues. V lost 0 bases and J 0 bases, leaving 11 bases between the germline ends. Germline V gene data show CDR1 as MNHEY and CDR2 as SMNVEV (reference sequence). Here the CDR3 reads CASSLSNQGLNTEAFF. Here the CDR3 DNA reads TGTGCCAGCAGTTTATCAAACCAGGGTTTGAACACTGAAGCTTTCTTT.

J is TRBJ2-1 and V is TRBV4-1; D might be TRBD2 (6 bases). Germline assignment: CDR1 MGHRA and CDR2 YSYEKL. The ends were cut back, 0 bases at V and 15 bases at J, with 24 bases in the middle. This CDR3 comprises 16 residues. Here the CDR3 DNA reads TGCGCCAGCAGCCAAGATCCTCTCGCGGGCGGGAAAATACGGTTCTTC. As protein: CASSQDPLAGGKIRFF.

The chain carries TRBV9 and TRBJ2-3, with D perhaps TRBD1 (5 bases). Per germline, CDR1 SGDLS and CDR2 YYNGEE. Trimming pared 4 bases from V and 2 bases from J, leaving 17 bases between. The CDR3 consists of 16 residues. The CDR3 loop is CASSPRTAGITDTQYF. CDR3 in DNA: TGTGCCAGCAGCCCCAGGACCGCAGGGATCACAGATACGCAGTATTTT.

The V call is TRBV7-2, the J call TRBJ2-7, with TRBD2 matching over 7 bases. The trim removed 5 bases at V and 3 bases at J, leaving 7 bases unmatched. This CDR3 region has 14 residues. CDR1 and CDR2 from the germline V gene are SGHTA and FQGNSA. The DNA of the CDR3 is TGTGCCAGCAGCCAACTAGCGCCCTACTACGAGCAGTACTTC. Its protein is CASSQLAPYYEQYF.

This rearrangement joins TRBV11-3 to TRBJ2-3; the D is unclear. The CDR3 length is 13 residues. Trimming shortened V by 5 bases and J by 5 bases, and 11 bases separated the two germline ends. Germline CDR1 SGHNT, CDR2 YENEEA. Here the CDR3 DNA reads TGTGCCAGCAGCAACCTCCTAGGAGATACGCAGTATTTT. Amino acid sequence: CASSNLLGDTQYF.

The J gene is TRBJ2-5, the V gene TRBV18; 14 nucleotides match TRBD2. The CDR3 loop spans 16 amino acids. Germline V CDR1 and CDR2: KGHSH, LQKENI. Unmatched junction bases numbered 2, after V lost 2 bases and J lost 3 bases. The CDR3 is CASSPSTSGREETQYF. The CDR3 DNA reads TGTGCCAGCTCACCATCGACTAGCGGGAGGGAAGAGACCCAGTACTTC.